This TCR beta chain was documented in a study of blood T cells in healthy people across ages. This CDR3 is 12 amino acids long. V lost 0 bases, J lost 6 bases, and 5 bases lay in between. In germline, CDR1 is MNHNY, CDR2 SVGAGI (reference sequence). For the second PCR, which ran for 7 to 11 cycles, a sample-barcoded 5' primer and a J-beta primer mix were used. TCRdb re-analysed the 5' RACE reads in MiXCR, keeping a single row per CDR3 protein. The data hold about 1 million distinct CDR3 sequences, with approximately 25% observed a single time. Donors each provided around 10 milliliters of peripheral blood. These data also featured in a second study, about T cells of mothers and their children. Per that paper: Per mother, over 9.5 million TCR beta CDR3 reads were obtained; per child, about 3 million. It was related mother-child pairs that showed slightly higher overlap than unrelated pairs, without reaching significance.

The clonotype was recovered from a girl aged 2-10 years in good health. The rearrangement uses TRBV6-6 and TRBJ1-2; D unresolved. The material sequenced was blood. CDR3 sequence: CASSYSRNGYTF. As DNA, the CDR3 is TGTGCCAGCAGTTACTCGAGGAATGGCTACACCTTC.